The present entry profiles one T cell receptor (beta chain) with its context. Clones were read by immunoSEQ multiplex PCR, and TCRdb kept only the in-frame ones, dropping some. This sample has 250,000 or so clones; 84% occur once, and the top ten carry 1.5% to 1.9%. This specimen belongs to a study of blood T cell repertoires in COVID-19. V was clipped by 6 bases and J by 5 bases; unmatched bases: 4. CDR1 is MNHEY and CDR2 is SVGAGI in the germline V gene. The CDR3 runs to 14 residues. This TCR was recovered from a woman between 35 and 50 years old who had recovered from COVID-19. V is TRBV6-5 and J is TRBJ2-2; 9 positions agree with TRBD1. The specimen was peripheral blood. CDR3 protein: CASSTGGETGELFF. CDR3 in DNA: TGTGCCAGCAGCACAGGGGGCGAGACCGGGGAGCTGTTTTTT.